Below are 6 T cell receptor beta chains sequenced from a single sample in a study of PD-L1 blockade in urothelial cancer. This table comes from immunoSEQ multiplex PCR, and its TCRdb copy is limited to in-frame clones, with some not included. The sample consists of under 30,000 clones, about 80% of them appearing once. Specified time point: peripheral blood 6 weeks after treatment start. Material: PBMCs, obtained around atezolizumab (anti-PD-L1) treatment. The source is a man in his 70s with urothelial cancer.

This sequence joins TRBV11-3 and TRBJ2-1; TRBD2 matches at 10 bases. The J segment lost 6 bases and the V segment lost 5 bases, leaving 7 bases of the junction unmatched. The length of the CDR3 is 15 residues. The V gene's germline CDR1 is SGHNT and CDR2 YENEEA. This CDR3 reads CASSPTSGNVNEQFF. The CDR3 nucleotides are TGTGCCAGCAGCCCAACTAGCGGGAATGTCAATGAGCAGTTCTTC.

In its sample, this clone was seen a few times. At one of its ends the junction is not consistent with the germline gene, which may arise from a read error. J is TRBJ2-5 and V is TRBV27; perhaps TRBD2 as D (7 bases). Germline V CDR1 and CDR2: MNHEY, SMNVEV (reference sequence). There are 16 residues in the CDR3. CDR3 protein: CASGRSARGGQEAQYF. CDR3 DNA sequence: TGTGCCAGCGGCCGCTCCGCGAGGGGGGGACAAGAGGCCCAGTACTTC.

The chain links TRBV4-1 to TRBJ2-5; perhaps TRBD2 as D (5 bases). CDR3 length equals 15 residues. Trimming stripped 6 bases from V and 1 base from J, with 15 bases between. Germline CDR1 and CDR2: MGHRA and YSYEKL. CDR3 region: CASSPRGGPQETQYF. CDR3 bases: TGCGCCAGCAGTCCCCGCGGCGGGCCCCAAGAGACCCAGTACTTC.

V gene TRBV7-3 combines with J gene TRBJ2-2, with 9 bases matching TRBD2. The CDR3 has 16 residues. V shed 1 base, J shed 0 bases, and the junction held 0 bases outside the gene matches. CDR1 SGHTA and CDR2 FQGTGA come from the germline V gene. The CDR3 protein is CASSLIAGANTGELFF. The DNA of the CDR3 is TGTGCCAGCAGCTTAATAGCGGGGGCGAACACCGGGGAGCTGTTTTTT.

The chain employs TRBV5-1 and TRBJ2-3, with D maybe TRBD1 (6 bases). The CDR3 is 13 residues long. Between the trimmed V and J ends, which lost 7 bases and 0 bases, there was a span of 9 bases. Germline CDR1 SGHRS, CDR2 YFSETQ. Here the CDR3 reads CASRQGSTDTQYF. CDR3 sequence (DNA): TGCGCCAGCCGGCAGGGGAGCACAGATACGCAGTATTTT.

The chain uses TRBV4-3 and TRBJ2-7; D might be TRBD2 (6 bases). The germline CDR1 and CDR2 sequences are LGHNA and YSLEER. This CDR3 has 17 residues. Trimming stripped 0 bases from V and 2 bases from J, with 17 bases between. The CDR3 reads CASSQESTPGDAYEQYF. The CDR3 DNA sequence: TGCGCCAGCAGCCAAGAGAGCACTCCGGGGGACGCCTACGAGCAGTACTTC.